Listed here are 21 T cell receptor beta chains from one sample, sequenced in a study of cytomegalovirus exposure and HLA in healthy donors. 60 Vbeta and 13 Jbeta primers were used in PCR. The assay was immunoSEQ multiplex PCR, and TCRdb's table has in-frame clones only and misses some. The profile shows 110,000 to 150,000 clones, 65% to 80% of them singletons. The sample consisted of PBMCs. These receptors were collected from a man aged 30-40 years in good health and CMV-seronegative.

This clone was observed once. The chain recombines TRBV7-9 with TRBJ2-5; D ambiguous. The assigned J gene may be wrong: the sequence end matches TRBJ2-7 better. There are 13 residues in the CDR3. Germline lookup yields CDR1 SEHNR and CDR2 FQNEAQ (reference sequence). The CDR3 protein is CASSPSLSYEQYF. In DNA, the CDR3 is TGTGCCAGCAGCCCATCCCTCTCCTACGAGCAGTACTTC.

Remarks on this clone: Other DNA sequences in this specimen translate into the identical CDR3. CDR3 residues: CASSLGQARDYEQYF. In nucleotides, the CDR3 is TGCGCCAGCAGCTTGGGACAGGCGAGGGACTACGAGCAGTACTTC. J is TRBJ2-7 and V is TRBV5-1, with D perhaps TRBD1 (6 bases). This CDR3 has 15 residues. V dropped 0 bases and J dropped 3 bases, with 13 bases sitting between them. Germline-derived CDR1 and CDR2 are SGHRS and YFSETQ.

The J gene is TRBJ2-7, the V gene TRBV5-4; 10 bases are shared with TRBD2. Trimming took 4 bases from V and 1 from J; bases not matched to a gene: 5. This CDR3 has 15 amino acids. Per germline, CDR1 SGHNT and CDR2 YYREEE (reference sequence). CDR3 amino acids: CASSRAGGPSYEQYF. CDR3 coding DNA: TGTGCCAGCAGCCGAGCGGGGGGGCCGTCCTACGAGCAGTACTTC. Full variable domain (rest looked up from reference TRBV5-4 and TRBJ2-7): ETGVTQSPTHLIKTRGQQVTLRCSSQSGHNTVSWYQQALGQGPQFIFQYYREEENGRGNFPPRFSGLQFPNYSSELNVNALELDDSALYLCASSRAGGPSYEQYFGPGTRLTVT.

The chain has TRBV4-1 and TRBJ2-3; D perhaps matches TRBD2 (5 bases). V lost 0 bases and J 8 bases, leaving 9 bases between the germline ends. The CDR3 is 13 residues long. Looked up from germline, CDR1 is MGHRA and CDR2 is YSYEKL. In nucleotides, the CDR3 is TGCGCCAGCAGCCAAGACAGAGAGGGTACGCAGTATTTT. This codes for CASSQDREGTQYF.

Concerning this clone: Other DNA sequences in the same sample also yield this CDR3. CDR3 residues: CSVGQDYGYTF. In DNA form, the CDR3 reads TGCAGCGTTGGACAGGACTATGGCTACACCTTC. The genes are TRBV29-1 and TRBJ1-2, with D possibly matching TRBD1 (6 bases). Germline loops: CDR1 SQVTM, CDR2 ANQGSEA. The V end was cut by 4 bases, the J end by 3 bases, with 6 bases between. The CDR3 sequence is 11 residues long. Combining the CDR3 with reference TRBV29-1 and TRBJ1-2 gives the whole variable domain SAVISQKPSRDICQRGTSLTIQCQVDSQVTMMFWYRQQPGQSLTLIATANQGSEATYESGFVIDKFPISRPNLTFSTLTVSNMSPEDSSIYLCSVGQDYGYTFGSGTRLTVV.

The rearrangement uses TRBV5-1 and TRBJ2-1; TRBD1 is a possible D gene (6 bases). CDR3 length: 15 residues. Germline V lookup: CDR1 SGHRS, CDR2 YFSETQ. The V end was cut by 4 bases, the J end by 7 bases, with 18 bases between. The CDR3 sequence: CASSPGDVLRNEQFF. In nucleotides, the CDR3 is TGCGCCAGCAGCCCAGGGGATGTACTCAGGAATGAGCAGTTCTTC. The full variable domain, its missing parts supplied by reference TRBV5-1 and TRBJ2-1, is KAGVTQTPRYLIKTRGQQVTLSCSPISGHRSVSWYQQTPGQGLQFLFEYFSETQRNKGNFPGRFSGRQFSNSRSEMNVSTLELGDSALYLCASSPGDVLRNEQFFGPGTRLTVL.

This clone has only a few counts. The chain is built from TRBV18 and TRBJ1-1; no firm D call. Germline CDR1 reads KGHSH; CDR2 reads LQKENI. The CDR3 has 12 amino acids. V was pared by 4 bases and J by 1 base, with 4 bases between. The CDR3 loop is CASSRGNTEAFF. The CDR3 DNA reads TGTGCCAGCTCACGAGGGAACACTGAAGCTTTCTTT.

J is TRBJ1-4 and V is TRBV15; a possible D gene is TRBD1 (5 bases). The V end was cut by 4 bases, the J end by 5 bases, with 11 bases between. This CDR3 contains 14 residues. Germline CDR1 LNHNV, CDR2 YYDKDF (reference sequence). Written as DNA, the CDR3 is TGTGCCACCAGCATACAGGAGTCCAATGAAAAACTGTTTTTT. This codes for CATSIQESNEKLFF.

CDR3 residues: CASSPQGVGEKLFF. The DNA for the CDR3 is TGTGCCAGCAGCCCCCAGGGGGTTGGTGAAAAACTGTTTTTT. The rearrangement links TRBV7-9 to TRBJ1-4; 7 nucleotides agree with TRBD1. V trimming: 5 bases; J trimming: 7 bases; junction bases outside the gene matches: 7. This CDR3 is built from 14 residues. Germline V gene sequence: CDR1 SEHNR, CDR2 FQNEAQ (reference sequence).

This clone was picked up one time. The V call is TRBV29-1, the J call TRBJ1-2, with TRBD1 as a possible D gene (5 bases). This CDR3 spans 12 amino acids. Germline CDR1 reads SQVTM; CDR2 reads ANQGSEA. V gave up 8 bases and J gave up 13 bases, with 23 bases separating them. In DNA, the CDR3 is TGCAGCTTCCGCCTGGGGGGAGTGAATGTCACCTTC. As protein: CSFRLGGVNVTF.

This clone showed up just a few times. The gene calls are TRBV7-2 and TRBJ2-3; D unresolved. V shed 4 bases and J shed 2 bases, with 4 bases lying between them. Germline V gene data show CDR1 as SGHTA and CDR2 as FQGNSA. This CDR3 contains 12 residues. Written as DNA, the CDR3 is TGTGCCAGCAGCTCGTTCACAGATACGCAGTATTTT. The encoded protein is CASSSFTDTQYF.

Concerning this clone: One junction end does not reproduce the germline sequence, and a read error may be involved. The CDR3 DNA is TGTGCCAGCAGGGCGGGGACAGCCGAACGAATCCACTTC. Translation: CASRAGTAERIHF. V gene TRBV28 combines with J gene TRBJ2-7, with D tentatively TRBD1 (7 bases). The CDR3 length is 13 residues. The germline CDR1 and CDR2 sequences are MDHEN and SYDVKM.

The gene calls are TRBV2 and TRBJ2-1, with TRBD2 matching over 11 bases. CDR3 length: 15 amino acids. CDR1 SNHLY and CDR2 FYNNEI come from the germline V gene. J lost 9 bases, V lost 5 bases, and 9 bases had no gene match. The chain's CDR3 is CASSRTSGSEGEQFF. The CDR3 nucleotides are TGTGCCAGCAGTAGGACTAGCGGGTCCGAGGGTGAGCAGTTCTTC.

V usage is TRBV7-2 and J usage is TRBJ1-2; D not resolved. The germline V gene has CDR1 SGHTA and CDR2 FQGNSA. The CDR3 covers 15 residues. The ends were cut back, 3 bases at V and 4 bases at J, with 15 bases in the middle. The CDR3 sequence: CASSLGTPTAYGYTF. CDR3 bases: TGTGCCAGCAGCTTGGGCACACCAACTGCCTATGGCTACACCTTC.

The chain links TRBV7-8 to TRBJ2-7; 10 positions match TRBD2. CDR1 and CDR2 from the germline V gene are SGHVS and FQNEAQ. J was trimmed by 3 bases and V by 5 bases; bases with no gene match: 10. The CDR3 runs to 16 residues. The CDR3 spells CASSPWSGGDYYEQYF. Here the CDR3 DNA reads TGTGCCAGCAGCCCGTGGAGCGGGGGGGATTACTACGAGCAGTACTTC.

This clone was counted once. The chain has TRBV5-1 and TRBJ2-3; TRBD1 matches at 8 bases. Germline V lookup: CDR1 SGHRS, CDR2 YFSETQ. J lost 4 bases, V lost 4 bases, and 5 bases had no gene match. This CDR3 is built from 14 residues. The CDR3 region is CASSPGGMADTQYF. The DNA for the CDR3 is TGCGCCAGCAGCCCAGGGGGCATGGCAGATACGCAGTATTTT.

This clone appeared once. The V and J genes are TRBV5-1 and TRBJ1-2; D unresolved. Trimming pared 3 bases from V and 2 bases from J, leaving 2 bases between. The CDR3 spans 11 residues. Germline CDR1 SGHRS, CDR2 YFSETQ. CDR3 DNA: TGCGCCAGCAGCTCAAACTATGGCTACACCTTC. Amino acid sequence: CASSSNYGYTF.

This chain joins TRBV6-6 and TRBJ1-2, with 7 positions matching TRBD1. The CDR3 is 15 amino acids. Germline V CDR1 and CDR2: MNHNY, SVGAGI (reference sequence). V dropped 9 bases and J dropped 2; count of bases not matched to a gene: 12. In nucleotides, the CDR3 is TGTGCCAGTCAAACTGGGGGACAGCGAAACTATGGCTACACCTTC. It codes for CASQTGGQRNYGYTF.

V is TRBV9 and J is TRBJ1-2; 9 bases map to TRBD1. J gave up 6 bases and V 3 bases, and 9 bases lay outside the gene matches. Germline V gives CDR1 SGDLS, CDR2 YYNGEE. CDR3 length: 15 residues. CDR3 coding DNA: TGTGCCAGCAGCGGGCTGGGACAGGGAACGAATGGCTACACCTTC. Amino acid sequence: CASSGLGQGTNGYTF.

The chain employs TRBV5-4 and TRBJ1-2; D gene uncertain. The CDR3 has 12 amino acids. V was shortened by 4 bases and J by 5 bases, with 9 bases between the two germline ends. Germline loops: CDR1 SGHNT, CDR2 YYREEE (reference sequence). The CDR3 DNA sequence: TGTGCCAGCAGCCCCGGGGAATATGGCTACACCTTC. Its protein product is CASSPGEYGYTF.

The chain couples TRBV6-5 to TRBJ2-7; TRBD1 matches 7 bases. The V gene end was trimmed by 7 bases and the J gene end by 7 bases; junction bases not matched to a gene: 10. Germline CDR1 MNHEY, CDR2 SVGAGI. The CDR3 sequence is 13 residues long. As DNA, the CDR3 is TGTGCCAGCACCCACGACAGGGAAGGAGAGCAGTACTTC. Protein: CASTHDREGEQYF.